A single sample gave rise to the 10 T cell receptor beta chains below, sequenced in a study of blood T cell repertoires in COVID-19. TCRdb's copy holds only in-frame clones and misses some; the assay was immunoSEQ multiplex PCR. The data contain under 400,000 clones, approximately 89% of them seen just once; the ten biggest clones take up about 10%. Sequencing was performed on peripheral blood. Receptors were obtained from a woman in her twenties or thirties with COVID-19, enrolled during active disease.

This clone was counted only a few times. The rearrangement links TRBV11-2 to TRBJ1-6; D might be TRBD1 (6 bases). The CDR3 is made up of 15 amino acids. With 4 bases removed from V and 9 bases from J, the gap between germline ends came to 16 bases. CDR1 is SGHAT and CDR2 is FQNNGV in the germline V gene. The CDR3 DNA reads as TGTGCCAGCAGCTCCGTACAGGGAGTAGGTTCACCCCTCCACTTT. Encoded protein: CASSSVQGVGSPLHF.

The V and J genes are TRBV19 and TRBJ1-3; no clear D gene. CDR1 and CDR2 from the germline V gene are LNHDA and SQIVND (reference sequence). The CDR3 extends over 15 amino acids. The V end was cut by 3 bases, the J end by 4 bases, with 13 bases between. CDR3 DNA: TGTGCCAGTAGTATGAGGCGGAGCGCCGGAAACACCATATATTTT. Translated: CASSMRRSAGNTIYF.

The chain couples TRBV6-4 to TRBJ2-1, with 7 bases aligning to TRBD2. In germline, CDR1 is MRHNA, CDR2 SNTAGT. The CDR3 length is 16 residues. Trimming removed 0 bases from V and 2 bases from J; junction bases left unmatched: 4. CDR3 coding DNA: TGTGCCAGCAGTGACTCGACCAGCGGGGCCTACAATGAGCAGTTCTTC. Its protein is CASSDSTSGAYNEQFF.

This CDR3 is CASSVVPGGYPPTEAFF. CDR3 DNA sequence: TGTGCCAGCAGCGTAGTACCAGGGGGCTACCCGCCCACTGAAGCTTTCTTT. The J gene is TRBJ1-1, the V gene TRBV9; 8 nucleotides align to TRBD1. This CDR3 has 17 residues. Germline CDR1 and CDR2: SGDLS and YYNGEE. V shed 0 bases, J shed 4 bases, and the junction held 11 bases outside the gene matches.

The genes are TRBV5-1 and TRBJ2-1; 9 bases match TRBD2. The length of the CDR3 is 16 residues. With 5 bases clipped from V and 8 bases from J, the junction kept 14 bases outside the gene matches. Germline V gives CDR1 SGHRS, CDR2 YFSETQ. In nucleotides, the CDR3 is TGCGCCAGCAGTTTACCTAGCGGGATAGGTGGGGATGAGCAGTTCTTC. This gives the protein CASSLPSGIGGDEQFF.

The V call is TRBV24-1, the J call TRBJ1-2; 7 nucleotides line up with TRBD1. CDR1 KGHDR and CDR2 SFDVKD come from the germline V gene. The ends lost 9 bases at V and 5 bases at J; junction bases unmatched: 11. The CDR3 runs to 14 residues. CDR3 residues: CATSQTGAGYGYTF. Written as DNA, the CDR3 is TGTGCCACCTCTCAAACAGGGGCCGGGTATGGCTACACCTTC.

The rearrangement links TRBV19 to TRBJ2-1; TRBD2 matches 14 bases. The germline V gene has CDR1 LNHDA and CDR2 SQIVND (reference sequence). The CDR3 loop spans 17 amino acids. J was trimmed by 6 bases and V by 1 base; bases with no gene match: 5. CDR3 residues: CASSIGGTSGSRNEQFF. CDR3 nucleotide sequence: TGTGCCAGTAGTATAGGGGGGACTAGCGGGAGTCGCAATGAGCAGTTCTTC.

The chain has TRBV19 and TRBJ2-5, with 7 bases aligning to TRBD2. The CDR3 contains 13 residues. CDR1 is LNHDA and CDR2 is SQIVND in the germline V gene (reference sequence). The V gene end was trimmed by 7 bases and the J gene end by 1 base; junction bases not matched to a gene: 3. CDR3 amino acids: CASTPSGQETQYF. In DNA, the CDR3 is TGTGCCAGTACGCCTAGCGGCCAAGAGACCCAGTACTTC.

This clone was picked up one time. This chain joins TRBV6-5 and TRBJ2-3, with 7 positions matching TRBD2. Per the germline V gene, CDR1 is MNHEY and CDR2 is SVGAGI. Germline trimming cut 6 bases from V and 4 bases from J; bases unmatched to any gene: 10. The CDR3 consists of 15 residues. CDR3 DNA sequence: TGTGCCAGCAGGCTCGGGGCGGGAGTACCAGATACGCAGTATTTT. Translation: CASRLGAGVPDTQYF.

The chain uses TRBV19 and TRBJ2-2; the match to TRBD2 covers 8 bases. Germline CDR1 reads LNHDA; CDR2 reads SQIVND (reference sequence). The CDR3 covers 16 residues. V gave up 8 bases and J gave up 2 bases; unmatched junction bases: 10. The CDR3 bases are TGTGCCAGTCAGACTAGCGCTAACAGAAACACCGGGGAGCTGTTTTTT. It yields the protein CASQTSANRNTGELFF.